This TCR beta chain was sequenced during a study of T cells in narcolepsy. The overall study: Donors had narcolepsy type 1 or type 2, or were healthy controls.

Only in-frame clones appear in the TCRdb table, and some are missing; sequencing was by immunoSEQ multiplex PCR. The table shows approximately 38,000 clones, with 87% occurring only once. Germline V gene lookup returns CDR1 SGHRS and CDR2 YFSETQ. Trimming removed 0 bases from V and 3 bases from J, with 7 bases in between. The CDR3 loop spans 14 amino acids. Sample: CD45RA- memory CD4+ T cells from PBMCs. The receptor comes from a human donor with narcolepsy. This chain joins TRBV5-1 and TRBJ2-4; D ambiguous. The CDR3 nucleotides are TGCGCCAGCAGCTTGGACACGGTCAAAAACATTCAGTACTTC. Protein product: CASSLDTVKNIQYF.